This passage covers 12 T cell receptor beta chains from one sample sequenced in a study of control samples from healthy donors and cancer patients. Only in-frame clones appear in the TCRdb table, and some are missing; sequencing was by immunoSEQ multiplex PCR. The data show about 140,000 clones, with more than 85% seen just once and approximately 3% held by the top ten. Sequencing was carried out using blood. The receptors shown here come from a young man in good health.

The chain employs TRBV19 and TRBJ1-4, with a possible D match to TRBD1 (6 bases). The ends were cut back, 7 bases at V and 7 bases at J, with 16 bases in the middle. From germline, CDR1 is LNHDA and CDR2 SQIVND (reference sequence). The CDR3 has 14 residues. The CDR3 region is CASTATGLGEKLFF. The CDR3 DNA follows: TGTGCCAGTACCGCAACAGGGCTGGGTGAAAAACTGTTTTTT. The whole variable domain, remainder taken from reference TRBV19 and TRBJ1-4, is DGGITQSPKYLFRKEGQNVTLSCEQNLNHDAMYWYRQDPGQGLRLIYYSQIVNDFQKGDIAEGYSVSREKKESFPLTVTSAQKNPTAFYLCASTATGLGEKLFFGSGTQLSVL.

The CDR3 nucleotides are TGTGCCAGCAGCCGCGACAGACGTAATGAAAAACTGTTTTTT. Encoded protein: CASSRDRRNEKLFF. The genes are TRBV7-8 and TRBJ1-4; possible D gene TRBD1, 5 bases. Trimming removed 5 bases at V and 4 bases at J, with 11 bases between. CDR1 and CDR2 from the germline V gene are SGHVS and FQNEAQ. CDR3 size: 14 residues.

This sequence joins TRBV6-2 or TRBV6-3 and TRBJ1-5; D not resolved. This CDR3 has 13 amino acids. Germline CDR1 and CDR2: MNHEY and SVGEGT. V shed 6 bases and J shed 0 bases, with 6 bases lying between them. The CDR3 region is CASSRYSNQPQHF. The CDR3 DNA reads as TGTGCCAGCAGCAGGTATAGCAATCAGCCCCAGCATTTT.

The chain employs TRBV27 and TRBJ1-4; 9 bases are a match to TRBD1. The ends lost 7 bases at V and 2 bases at J; junction bases unmatched: 5. Germline lookup yields CDR1 MNHEY and CDR2 SMNVEV (reference sequence). The CDR3 is made up of 15 amino acids. The DNA of the CDR3 is TGTGCCAGCAATACAGGGGGCTCCACTAATGAAAAACTGTTTTTT. This gives the protein CASNTGGSTNEKLFF. Filled out from reference TRBV27 and TRBJ1-4, the complete variable domain reads EAQVTQNPRYLITVTGKKLTVTCSQNMNHEYMSWYRQDPGLGLRQIYYSMNVEVTDKGDVPEGYKVSRKEKRNFPLILESPSPNQTSLYFCASNTGGSTNEKLFFGSGTQLSVL.

This rearrangement joins TRBV6-5 to TRBJ2-1; the match to TRBD2 covers 8 bases. CDR1 is MNHEY, CDR2 SVGAGI, per germline. After removal of 2 bases from V and 3 bases from J, the junction contained 6 bases not matched to a gene. The CDR3 is made up of 16 amino acids. CDR3 bases: TGTGCCAGCAGTTACGGGCGAGGGACTAGCTACAATGAGCAGTTCTTC. Translating gives CASSYGRGTSYNEQFF.

In DNA form, the CDR3 reads TGTGCCAGCAGCTCTCCTCCCCGGCCCCGGGCGTGGGAGCAGTACTTC. Protein product: CASSSPPRPRAWEQYF. The chain couples TRBV3-1 (or the pseudogene TRBV3-2) to TRBJ2-7; D is undetermined. The V gene lost 5 bases and the J gene lost 7 bases, with 24 bases spanning the gap. From germline, CDR1 is LGHDT and CDR2 YNNKEL (reference sequence). The CDR3 totals 16 residues.

The chain recombines TRBV30 with TRBJ2-1; D remains ambiguous. The CDR3 is made up of 13 amino acids. Trimming pared 0 bases from V and 9 bases from J, leaving 12 bases between. The germline V gene encodes CDR1 GTSNPN and CDR2 SVGIG (reference sequence). CDR3 sequence (DNA): TGTGCCTGGAGTGTGACATTATCCAGTGAGCAGTTCTTC. Encoded protein: CAWSVTLSSEQFF.

The V call is TRBV4-2, the J call TRBJ2-3, with TRBD2 matching over 8 bases. The CDR3 has 17 amino acids. V gave up 0 bases and J gave up 2 bases; unmatched junction bases: 7. The germline V gene has CDR1 LGHNA and CDR2 YNFKEQ. The DNA of the CDR3 is TGTGCCAGCAGCCAAGATCGAGGCGGGGGGCACACAGATACGCAGTATTTT. It is translated as CASSQDRGGGHTDTQYF.

This clone was detected once. The J gene is TRBJ1-6, the V gene TRBV2, with D perhaps TRBD1 (5 bases). The CDR3 runs 14 residues. Germline assignment: CDR1 SNHLY and CDR2 FYNNEI. Trimming removed 10 bases from V and 9 bases from J, with 19 bases in between. CDR3 protein: CATTRDRGLSPLHF. In nucleotides, the CDR3 is TGTGCCACCACCCGGGACCGGGGCCTTTCACCCCTCCACTTT.

The V and J genes are TRBV27 and TRBJ1-2; possibly TRBD1 for D (5 bases). The CDR3 has 13 amino acids. V was clipped by 4 bases and J by 7 bases, with 13 bases between them. CDR1 and CDR2 from the germline V gene are MNHEY and SMNVEV (reference sequence). The CDR3 sequence is CASSSQGGVGYTF. The CDR3 DNA is TGTGCCAGCAGTTCGCAGGGAGGGGTTGGCTACACCTTC.

The chain combines TRBV14 with TRBJ1-6; TRBD1 might be the D (5 bases). Looked up from germline, CDR1 is SGHDN and CDR2 is FVKESK. This CDR3 is 15 amino acids long. V lost 3 bases and J lost 7, with 13 bases in between. The chain's CDR3 is CASSHFGTRNSPLHF. In DNA, the CDR3 is TGTGCCAGCAGCCATTTTGGGACGCGGAATTCACCCCTCCACTTT.

This chain joins TRBV6-5 and TRBJ1-5; 8 nucleotides match TRBD1. This CDR3 has 14 amino acids. Germline V CDR1 and CDR2: MNHEY, SVGAGI. The junction had 1 base not matched to a gene; V was cut back by 6 bases and J by 0 bases. CDR3 loop: CASRGQASNQPQHF. CDR3 coding DNA: TGTGCCAGCAGGGGACAGGCTAGCAATCAGCCCCAGCATTTT.